This T cell receptor (beta chain) is from a study of cytomegalovirus exposure and HLA in healthy donors. Here immunoSEQ multiplex PCR was the method, and the copy in TCRdb shows in-frame clones only, minus some. Of under 200,000 clones listed, more than 80% are singletons. The donors were in the approximately 120-subject validation cohort, distinct from the roughly 700-subject first cohort. V was clipped by 0 bases and J by 0 bases; unmatched bases: 5. Looked up from germline, CDR1 is SGHNT and CDR2 is YYREEE (reference sequence). This CDR3 has 16 residues. The source is a woman aged 18-29 years in good health and CMV-seropositive. The sample was PBMCs. The chain links TRBV5-4 to TRBJ1-1, with TRBD1 identical over 7 bases. The CDR3 loop is CASSLVGGPMNTEAFF. The CDR3 nucleotides are TGTGCCAGCAGCTTGGTAGGGGGCCCCATGAACACTGAAGCTTTCTTT.